This is a list of T cell receptor beta chains from one sample in a study of blood T cell repertoires in COVID-19. Method: immunoSEQ multiplex PCR; TCRdb's copy keeps in-frame clones and lacks some. Among 130,000 to 150,000 clones listed, 80% to 85% were seen once. The material sequenced was PBMCs or T cells enriched from blood (not recorded which). The source is a woman aged 45-59 years who had been exposed to COVID-19. CDR3s include the opening cysteine and the closing phenylalanine or tryptophan. The D gene is left open where the match is weak. Part of the rows lack a size; the others show once, few, many or a class for expanded clones.

TRBJ2-7,TRBD1,-,TRBV19,TGTGCCAGTAGATCCACAGGGGCGCCCCACGAGCAGTACTTC,CASRSTGAPHEQYF
TRBJ1-6,-,-,TRBV2,TGTGCCAGCAGTGAGACAAGTTCCTATAATTCACCCCTCCACTTT,CASSETSSYNSPLHF
TRBJ2-7,TRBD2,-,TRBV18,TGTGCCAGCTCACCCCCCGGGGGGGTTCGACCCTACGAGCAGTACTTC,CASSPPGGVRPYEQYF
TRBJ2-2,TRBD1,few,TRBV7-2,TGTGCCAGCAGCCTACTGACAGGGGGCAACGGGGAGCTGTTTTTT,CASSLLTGGNGELFF
TRBJ2-1,TRBD2,few,TRBV6-2/TRBV6-3,TGTGCCAGCAGTATAACGACTAGCGGCCACAATGAGCAGTTCTTC,CASSITTSGHNEQFF
TRBJ1-5,TRBD1,-,TRBV2,TGTGCCAGCAGCGCTCCGGGACAGGGAAATTTACGTCAGCCCCAGCATTTT,CASSAPGQGNLRQPQHF
TRBJ2-5,-,-,TRBV6-2/TRBV6-3,TGTGCCAGCAGTTACTCTGGGACTTCTCAAGAGACCCAGTACTTC,CASSYSGTSQETQYF
TRBJ2-5,-,-,TRBV5-4,TGTGCCAGCAGCTTGGCACAGTTGGAGACCCAGTACTTC,CASSLAQLETQYF
TRBJ1-1,-,-,TRBV6-5,TGTGCCAGCAGTTACTCCATCCAGACTGAAGCTTTCTTT,CASSYSIQTEAFF
TRBJ2-5,TRBD1,-,TRBV9,TGTGCCAGCAGCGAGGGACAGCAGCAAGAGACCCAGTACTTC,CASSEGQQQETQYF
TRBJ2-2,-,-,TRBV27,TGTGCCAGCAGTTCAACAGAAACCCGGACCGGGGAGCTGTTTTTT,CASSSTETRTGELFF
TRBJ2-1,TRBD2,-,TRBV19,TGTGCCACCTTCGGCCGGGGGGGCAGGGATGAGCAGTTCTTC,CATFGRGGRDEQFF
TRBJ1-1,TRBD1,-,TRBV7-2,TGTGCCAGCAGTCATACACAGGGGACGAACACTGAAGCTTTCTTT,CASSHTQGTNTEAFF
TRBJ1-1,-,-,TRBV3-1/TRBV3-2,TGTGCCAGCAGCGCGAGCGGGGCGATGAACACTGAAGCTTTCTTT,CASSASGAMNTEAFF
TRBJ2-1,TRBD2,-,TRBV27,TGTGCCAGCAGTTTTTCGGCTAGCGGGAGCTCCTACAATGAGCAGTTCTTC,CASSFSASGSSYNEQFF
TRBJ1-2,TRBD1,few,TRBV6-5,TGTGCCAGCAGCCGGACAGGGAACTATGGCTACACCTTC,CASSRTGNYGYTF
TRBJ2-7,TRBD1,-,TRBV5-4,TGTGCCAGCAGCTTAGGGGACAGCCCCTACGAGCAGTACTTC,CASSLGDSPYEQYF
TRBJ1-5,-,-,TRBV25-1,TGTGCCAGCAGTGATGGTCGGAGGAGCAATCAGCCCCAGCATTTT,CASSDGRRSNQPQHF
TRBJ2-4,TRBD2,-,TRBV4-1,TGCGCCAGCAGCCAACTCAGCGGGGGGGCCCGTTTAGGGCAGAACATTCAGTACTTC,CASSQLSGGARLGQNIQYF
TRBJ1-4,TRBD1,-,TRBV5-5,TGTGCCAGCAGCCTAGGACAGGATCGGGCTAATGAAAAACTGTTTTTT,CASSLGQDRANEKLFF
TRBJ1-2,-,few,TRBV12-2,TGTGCAAGTCGCTTAGCGGACAGGGCCCTTTCAGACACCTTC,CASRLADRALSDTF
TRBJ1-6,TRBD1,few,TRBV5-4,TGTGCCAGCAGCTTGGTAAGGGACAGGCTGGACTCACCCCTCCACTTT,CASSLVRDRLDSPLHF